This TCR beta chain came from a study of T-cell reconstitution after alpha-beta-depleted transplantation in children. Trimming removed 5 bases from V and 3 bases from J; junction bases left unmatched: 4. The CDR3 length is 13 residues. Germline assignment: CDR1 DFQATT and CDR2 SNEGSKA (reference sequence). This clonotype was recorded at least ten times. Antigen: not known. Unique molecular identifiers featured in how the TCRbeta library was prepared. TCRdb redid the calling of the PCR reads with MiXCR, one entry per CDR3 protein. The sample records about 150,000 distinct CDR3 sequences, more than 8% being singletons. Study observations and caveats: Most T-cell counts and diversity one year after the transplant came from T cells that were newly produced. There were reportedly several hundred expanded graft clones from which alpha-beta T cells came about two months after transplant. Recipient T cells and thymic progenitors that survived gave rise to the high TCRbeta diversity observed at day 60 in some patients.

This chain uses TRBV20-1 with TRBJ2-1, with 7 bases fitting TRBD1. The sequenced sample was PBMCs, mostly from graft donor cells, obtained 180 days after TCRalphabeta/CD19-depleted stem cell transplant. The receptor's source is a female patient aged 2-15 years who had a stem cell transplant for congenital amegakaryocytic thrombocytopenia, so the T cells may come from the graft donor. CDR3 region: CSAGDSIYNEQFF. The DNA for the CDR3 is TGCAGTGCTGGGGACAGTATCTACAATGAGCAGTTCTTC.